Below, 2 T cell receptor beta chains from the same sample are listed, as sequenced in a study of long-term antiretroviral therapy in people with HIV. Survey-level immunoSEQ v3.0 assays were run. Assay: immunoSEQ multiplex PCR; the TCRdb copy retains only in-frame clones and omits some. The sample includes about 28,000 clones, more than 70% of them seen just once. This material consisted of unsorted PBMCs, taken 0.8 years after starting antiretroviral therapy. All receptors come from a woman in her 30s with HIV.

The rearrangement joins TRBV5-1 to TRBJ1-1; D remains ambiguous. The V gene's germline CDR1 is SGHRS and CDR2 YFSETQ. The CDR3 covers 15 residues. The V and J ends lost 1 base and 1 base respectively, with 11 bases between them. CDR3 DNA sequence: TGCGCCAGCAGCTTGAATGGGCTGGCGAACACTGAAGCTTTCTTT. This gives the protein CASSLNGLANTEAFF.

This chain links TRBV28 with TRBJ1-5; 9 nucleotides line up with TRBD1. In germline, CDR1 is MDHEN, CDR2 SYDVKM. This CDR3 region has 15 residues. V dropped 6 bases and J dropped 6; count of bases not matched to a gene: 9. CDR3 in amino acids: CASRTTGGVGQPQHF. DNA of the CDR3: TGTGCCAGCAGAACCACAGGGGGCGTGGGTCAGCCCCAGCATTTT.